This paragraph covers one T cell receptor (beta chain) sequence. No antigen is known for it. Using immunoSEQ multiplex PCR, the repertoire was profiled, and TCRdb retains in-frame clones only, with some absent. The top ten clones hold around 30% of a sample with 9,500 to 15,000 clones, about 75% of them seen once. These data are taken from a study of OX40 agonist ivuxolimab in advanced cancers. Study context: The eligibility criteria allowed prior anti-PD-1, anti-PD-L1 or anti-CTLA-4 therapy, and 40% had some. Overall study findings and caveats: Certain nonresponders additionally had low normalized T-cell clonal expansion. At 0.1 to 3.0 mg/kg, clonal expansion of CD4+ and CD8+ blood T cells had occurred by week 6.

Patients were ineligible given autoimmune disease history or systemic immunosuppression. This specimen consisted of CD4+ or CD8+ T cells sorted from blood, obtained in a trial of the OX40 agonist ivuxolimab. The TCR was taken from an adult with an advanced solid tumor such as melanoma, head and neck, liver or kidney cancer.

The CDR3 DNA reads as TGCGCCAGCAGCCCCTCCAGCGGCGCGAATGAGCAGTTCTTC. Amino acids: CASSPSSGANEQFF. The gene calls are TRBV4-1 and TRBJ2-1; possibly TRBD2 for D (5 bases). Germline CDR1 MGHRA, CDR2 YSYEKL. V was trimmed by 4 bases and J by 7 bases, leaving 14 bases between them. The CDR3 length is 14 residues.